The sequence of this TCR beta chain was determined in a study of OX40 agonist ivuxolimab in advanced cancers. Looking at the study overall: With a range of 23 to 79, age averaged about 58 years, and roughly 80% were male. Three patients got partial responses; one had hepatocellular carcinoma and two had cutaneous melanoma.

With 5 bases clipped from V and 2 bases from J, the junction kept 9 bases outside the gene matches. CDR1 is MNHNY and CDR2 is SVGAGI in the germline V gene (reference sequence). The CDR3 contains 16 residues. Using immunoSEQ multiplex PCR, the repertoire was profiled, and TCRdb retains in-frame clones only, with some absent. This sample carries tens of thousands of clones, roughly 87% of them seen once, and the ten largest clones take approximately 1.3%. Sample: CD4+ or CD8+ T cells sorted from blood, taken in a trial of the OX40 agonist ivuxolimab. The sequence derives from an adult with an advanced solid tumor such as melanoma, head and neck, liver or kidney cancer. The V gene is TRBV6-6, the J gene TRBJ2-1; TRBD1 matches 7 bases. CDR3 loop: CASSPVSTGPYNEQFF. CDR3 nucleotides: TGTGCCAGCAGTCCCGTTTCGACAGGGCCCTACAATGAGCAGTTCTTC.